This T cell receptor (beta chain) came from a study of low-dose radiotherapy and immunotherapy resistance in tumors. Study details: Cohort 1 was given 0.5 Gy per fraction every 2 weeks, for 6.5 Gy total.

This clonotype was recorded once. Nivolumab, ipilimumab, aspirin, low-dose cyclophosphamide and low-dose radiotherapy were all administered to the donors. First-strand cDNA used TRAV- and TRBV-specific primers, covering alpha and beta chains. Over 20 PCR cycles, TCRs were amplified from a constant-region primer and V-primer adapter. Through in vitro transcription, the mRNA that had been isolated was amplified. TCRdb recomputed calls from the reads with MiXCR, one row per CDR3 protein. The sample has 9,500 to 14,000 distinct CDR3 sequences, 51% seen once. This receptor was obtained from a human donor with advanced metastatic prostate, ovarian, gallbladder or colorectal cancer (not recorded which). This table probably holds off-target reads from a library built for another chain.

The CDR3 sequence is CASSFRQSRETQYF. The CDR3 DNA reads TGTGCCAGCAGTTTCCGACAGTCCAGGGAGACCCAGTACTTC. The genes are TRBV6-1 and TRBJ2-5, with a weak D call TRBD1 (5 bases). V was pared by 5 bases and J by 5 bases, with 15 bases between. The CDR3 has 14 amino acids. Germline V gene data show CDR1 as MNHNS and CDR2 as SASEGT.